This passage covers 15 T cell receptor beta chains from one sample sequenced in a study of T cells in Graves' hyperthyroidism and ophthalmopathy. Template material for amplifying TCR beta CDR3 regions consisted of RNA transcripts. Researchers ran a first-round RT-PCR on the TCR CDR3 using the HTBI primer set. TCRdb processed the multiplex PCR reads anew with MiXCR; each CDR3 protein has one entry. Among a few hundred thousand distinct CDR3 sequences listed, roughly 20% were seen once. Sequences were obtained from blood. These receptors originate from a man aged 18 to 29 with Graves' ophthalmopathy.

The sample holds a few counts of this clonotype. The chain links TRBV14 to TRBJ2-7; the D is unclear. The CDR3 length is 15 residues. With 0 bases removed from V and 0 bases from J, the gap between germline ends came to 9 bases. Germline CDR1 reads SGHDN; CDR2 reads FVKESK. CDR3 sequence reads: CASSQEGSSSYEQYF. In DNA, the CDR3 is TGTGCCAGCAGCCAAGAAGGGTCGAGCTCCTACGAGCAGTACTTC.

Many counts were recorded for this clonotype. The chain has TRBV11-1 and TRBJ2-7; D remains ambiguous. The CDR3 sequence is 14 residues long. V was clipped by 0 bases and J by 0 bases, with 6 bases between them. Per the germline V gene, CDR1 is SGHAT and CDR2 is FQDESV (reference sequence). The CDR3 nucleotides read TGTGCCAGCAGCTTAGCCGAGGCCTCCTACGAGCAGTACTTC. This sequence encodes CASSLAEASYEQYF.

In regard to this clonotype: Just one base apart from a much larger clone, this may be a read error. The missing conserved phenylalanine or tryptophan at the end of this CDR3 makes a read error likely. V usage is TRBV7-3 and J usage is TRBJ2-7; tentatively, D is TRBD2 (5 bases). The CDR3 sequence is 14 residues long. V lost 1 base, J lost 5 bases, and 12 bases lay in between. Germline loops: CDR1 SGHTA, CDR2 FQGTGA. The CDR3 spells CASSLIPSSDEQYL. DNA for the CDR3: TGTGCCAGCAGCTTAATCCCTAGCAGCGACGAGCAGTACCTC.

This clonotype was detected ten times or more. The gene calls are TRBV2 and TRBJ2-3, with 8 bases matching TRBD2. Germline trimming cut 5 bases from V and 1 base from J; bases unmatched to any gene: 8. The germline V gene has CDR1 SNHLY and CDR2 FYNNEI. This CDR3 contains 16 residues. CDR3 protein: CASSTGSSGGTDTQYF. CDR3 nucleotides: TGTGCCAGCAGTACGGGAAGTAGCGGGGGCACAGATACGCAGTATTTT.

This clonotype was detected ten times or more. The chain couples TRBV7-2 to TRBJ2-5, with no clear D. V was cut by 5 bases and J by 7 bases, with 20 bases left in between. Germline values: CDR1 SGHTA, CDR2 FQGNSA. The CDR3 loop spans 15 amino acids. CDR3 amino acids: CASSTYSISRGTQYF. The CDR3 region has the DNA TGTGCCAGCAGCACATACAGCATATCAAGAGGGACCCAGTACTTC. The full variable domain, rest sourced from reference TRBV7-2 and TRBJ2-5, is GAGVSQSPSNKVTEKGKDVELRCDPISGHTALYWYRQSLGQGLEFLIYFQGNSAPDKSGLPSDRFSAERTGGSVSTLTIQRTQQEDSAVYLCASSTYSISRGTQYFGPGTRLLVL.

A note on this clonotype: This may be a read error, as it is one base from a much larger clone. The chain employs TRBV11-1 and TRBJ2-2; D ambiguous. The CDR3 covers 12 residues. Germline V gene sequence: CDR1 SGHAT, CDR2 FQDESV (reference sequence). The CDR3 sequence: CVSNRHTGELFF. CDR3 bases: TGTGTCAGCAACCGTCACACCGGGGAGCTGTTTTTT.

This chain uses TRBV6-1 with TRBJ1-4; TRBD1 aligns across 10 bases. The CDR3 totals 15 residues. J gave up 7 bases and V 5 bases, and 7 bases lay outside the gene matches. CDR1 and CDR2 (germline): MNHNS, SASEGT. The CDR3 region is CASSPMTGGSEKLFF. CDR3 DNA sequence: TGTGCCAGCAGTCCGATGACAGGGGGCTCTGAAAAACTGTTTTTT.

This clonotype showed up just a few times. V usage is TRBV6-5 and J usage is TRBJ2-1; 14 positions agree with TRBD2. The CDR3 extends over 19 amino acids. With 2 bases clipped from V and 4 bases from J, the junction kept 10 bases outside the gene matches. From germline, CDR1 is MNHEY and CDR2 SVGAGI. The CDR3 loop reads CASSYPSPRTSGGYNEQFF. For the CDR3, the DNA is TGTGCCAGCAGTTACCCTTCCCCCCGGACTAGCGGGGGGTACAATGAGCAGTTCTTC.

Ten or more counts support this clonotype. The gene calls are TRBV13 and TRBJ2-5; D is uncertain. Germline CDR1 PRHDT, CDR2 FYEKMQ (reference sequence). The CDR3 runs 13 residues. Trimming removed 0 bases at V and 5 bases at J, with 7 bases between. In nucleotides, the CDR3 is TGTGCCAGCAGCTTAGGTTCCAGGGAGACCCAGTACTTC. Encoded protein: CASSLGSRETQYF.

In this sample, this clonotype turned up many times. V gene TRBV12-3 or TRBV12-4 combines with J gene TRBJ2-1, with D perhaps TRBD1 (6 bases). The length of the CDR3 is 17 residues. With 3 bases removed from V and 4 bases from J, the gap between germline ends came to 19 bases. DNA for the CDR3: TGTGCCAGCAGTTTGGAATCAGGGGCACGAGGGTACAATGAGCAGTTCTTC. The encoded protein is CASSLESGARGYNEQFF.

This clonotype was observed a handful of times. V is TRBV20-1 and J is TRBJ2-1, with 9 bases matching TRBD2. The CDR3 consists of 19 residues. V was clipped by 6 bases and J by 4 bases; unmatched bases: 22. Germline V gene data show CDR1 as DFQATT and CDR2 as SNEGSKA (reference sequence). For the CDR3, the DNA is TGCAGTGCCCCCCGGGGGGTAGCGGGGGAATTCGAATATTACAATGAGCAGTTCTTC. This translates into CSAPRGVAGEFEYYNEQFF.

There are many counts of this clonotype. The chain is built from TRBV3-1 and TRBJ2-2, with TRBD1 matching over 8 bases. The V gene's germline CDR1 is LGHDT and CDR2 YNNKEL (reference sequence). The CDR3 is made up of 15 amino acids. After removal of 7 bases from V and 3 bases from J, the junction contained 7 bases not matched to a gene. CDR3 sequence reads: CASNTGDRHTGELFF. The CDR3 DNA is TGTGCCAGCAACACCGGGGACAGGCACACCGGGGAGCTGTTTTTT.

The chain links TRBV6-1 to TRBJ1-2; weak D call: TRBD1 (6 bases). The CDR3 sequence is 13 residues long. Germline V gives CDR1 MNHNS, CDR2 SASEGT. The V end was cut by 3 bases, the J end by 2 bases, with 7 bases between. The CDR3 DNA sequence: TGTGCCAGCAGTGAGCAGGGGAACTATGGCTACACCTTC. It specifies CASSEQGNYGYTF.

This clonotype was seen a handful of times. V and J are TRBV4-1 and TRBJ1-1; D not resolved. Germline V CDR1 and CDR2: MGHRA, YSYEKL. This CDR3 comprises 14 residues. Trimming shortened V by 3 bases and J by 1 base, and 9 bases separated the two germline ends. CDR3 sequence: CASSHPAENTEAFF. The CDR3 bases are TGCGCCAGCAGCCACCCAGCCGAGAACACTGAAGCTTTCTTT.

This clonotype has ten or more counts. The chain uses TRBV2 and TRBJ1-2; tentatively, D is TRBD1 (5 bases). The CDR3 has 15 amino acids. Germline V gene data show CDR1 as SNHLY and CDR2 as FYNNEI. V was cut by 5 bases and J by 4 bases, with 17 bases left in between. DNA of the CDR3: TGTGCCAGCAGTTCAGACAGAATGGGCTTCTATGGCTACACCTTC. Translating gives CASSSDRMGFYGYTF.